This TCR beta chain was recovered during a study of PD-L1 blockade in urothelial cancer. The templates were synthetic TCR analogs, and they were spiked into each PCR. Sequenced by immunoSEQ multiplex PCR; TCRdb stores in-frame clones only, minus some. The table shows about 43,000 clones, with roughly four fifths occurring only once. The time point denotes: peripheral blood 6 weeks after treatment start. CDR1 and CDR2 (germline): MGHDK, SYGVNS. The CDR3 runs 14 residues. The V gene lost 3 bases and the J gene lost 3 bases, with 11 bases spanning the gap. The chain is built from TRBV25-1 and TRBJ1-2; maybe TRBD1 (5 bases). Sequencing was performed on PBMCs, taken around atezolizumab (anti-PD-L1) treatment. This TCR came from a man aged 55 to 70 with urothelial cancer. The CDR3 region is CASSDQGDHYGYTF. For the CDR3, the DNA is TGTGCCAGCAGTGACCAGGGTGACCACTATGGCTACACCTTC.